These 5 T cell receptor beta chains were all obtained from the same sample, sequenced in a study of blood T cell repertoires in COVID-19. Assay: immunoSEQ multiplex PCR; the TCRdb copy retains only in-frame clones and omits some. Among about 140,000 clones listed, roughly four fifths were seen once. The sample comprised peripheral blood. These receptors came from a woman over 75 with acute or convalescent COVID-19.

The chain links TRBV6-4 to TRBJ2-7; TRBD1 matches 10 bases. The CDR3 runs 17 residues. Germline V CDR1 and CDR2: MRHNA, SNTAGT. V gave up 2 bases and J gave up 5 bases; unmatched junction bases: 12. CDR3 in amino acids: CASSDLARTGGINEQYF. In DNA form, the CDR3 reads TGTGCCAGCAGTGACCTAGCAAGGACAGGGGGTATCAACGAGCAGTACTTC.

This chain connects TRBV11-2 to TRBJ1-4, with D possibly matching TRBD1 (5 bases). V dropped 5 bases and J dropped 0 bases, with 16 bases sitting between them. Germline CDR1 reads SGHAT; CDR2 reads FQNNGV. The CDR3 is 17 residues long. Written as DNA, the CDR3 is TGTGCCAGCAGCGGATCAGGGAAATTTACAACTAATGAAAAACTGTTTTTT. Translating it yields CASSGSGKFTTNEKLFF.

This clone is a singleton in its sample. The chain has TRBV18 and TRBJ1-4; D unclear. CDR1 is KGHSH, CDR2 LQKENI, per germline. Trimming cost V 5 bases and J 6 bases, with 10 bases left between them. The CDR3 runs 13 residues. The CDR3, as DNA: TGTGCCAGCTCAATTTCACGGGATGAAAAACTGTTTTTT. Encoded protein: CASSISRDEKLFF.

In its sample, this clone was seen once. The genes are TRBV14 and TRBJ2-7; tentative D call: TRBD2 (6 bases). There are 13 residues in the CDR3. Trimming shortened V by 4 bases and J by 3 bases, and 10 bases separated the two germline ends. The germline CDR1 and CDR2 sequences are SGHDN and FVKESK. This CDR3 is CASSPPGGYEQYF. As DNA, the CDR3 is TGTGCCAGCAGCCCGCCCGGGGGCTACGAGCAGTACTTC.

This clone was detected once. The CDR3 nucleotides read TGTGCCAGCTCAAAGGACAGGTCAGGATCACCCCTCCACTTT. Translation: CASSKDRSGSPLHF. The V call is TRBV18, the J call TRBJ1-6, with 7 nucleotides matching TRBD1. CDR1 KGHSH and CDR2 LQKENI come from the germline V gene. This CDR3 is built from 14 residues. Trimming cost V 5 bases and J 10 bases; bases outside gene matches: 8.